The clone carrying this T cell receptor (beta chain) appeared a few times. Nominally healthy donors were sampled, though unrecorded immune exposures were likely. This specimen comes from a study of cytomegalovirus exposure and HLA in healthy donors. Study-level information: Of several hundred genotyped donors, about 81% clustered with self-reported Caucasian donors.

Germline trimming cut 10 bases from V and 8 bases from J; bases unmatched to any gene: 11. Per the germline V gene, CDR1 is LNHDA and CDR2 is SQIVND (reference sequence). The CDR3 sequence is 13 residues long. Primers included in the PCR were 60 Vbeta and 13 Jbeta primers. Sequenced by immunoSEQ multiplex PCR; TCRdb stores in-frame clones only, minus some. The sample carries 95,000 to 150,000 clones, 75% to 90% recorded once. The genes are TRBV19 and TRBJ1-2; 9 bases are shared with TRBD1. This TCR was recovered from a man under 40 in good health and CMV-seronegative. The sample comprised PBMCs. The CDR3 spells CATAAGTGLGYTF. The CDR3 DNA follows: TGTGCCACCGCAGCTGGGACAGGGCTCGGCTACACCTTC.